This is a list of T cell receptor beta chains from one sample in a study of healthy donors' naive CD4 and CD8 T cells. TCRdb itself ran the reads through MiXCR, one entry per CDR3 protein. Among about 180,000 distinct CDR3 sequences listed, about four fifths were seen once. Sequenced: naive CD4+ and CD8+ T cells sorted from blood, pooled from several donors. These receptors were taken from a pool of human donors in good health; the sample pools cells from several healthy donors. Each CDR3 is given with its conserved first and last residue. A D gene is named only where the DNA matches it firmly. Size is stated for part of the rows, as once, few or many counts, or as a class when the clone is expanded.

d_gene | j_gene | v_gene | abundance | CDR3nt | CDR3aa
- | TRBJ1-2 | TRBV27 | once | TGTGCCAGCAGTCCGGTGCGGGGTTTGTATGGCTACACCTTC | CASSPVRGLYGYTF
TRBD1 | TRBJ2-7 | TRBV5-5 | few | TGTGCCAGCAGCTCTTTGACAGGGGGCTACGAGCAGTACTTC | CASSSLTGGYEQYF
TRBD2 | TRBJ2-7 | TRBV6-2/TRBV6-3 | - | TGTGCCAGCAGTTACTTGAGCGGGAGTGTCTACGAGCAGTACTTC | CASSYLSGSVYEQYF
- | TRBJ1-5 | TRBV6-6 | - | TGTGCCAGCAGGCGGGTCGTCCGGGTGACTGAACCTTATAGCAATCAGCCCCAGCATTTT | CASRRVVRVTEPYSNQPQHF
- | TRBJ2-7 | TRBV29-1 | few | TGCAGCGTTGAGTTTTTGGGAGGCCCCCAATACGAGCAGTACTTC | CSVEFLGGPQYEQYF
- | TRBJ2-1 | TRBV29-1 | - | TGCAGCGTTGTGGCAGGGAGCTACAATGAGCAGTTCTTC | CSVVAGSYNEQFF
- | TRBJ1-2 | TRBV29-1 | - | TGCAGCGTTGAGGTTCGGTTTGGCTACACCTTC | CSVEVRFGYTF
TRBD1 | TRBJ1-2 | TRBV5-4 | - | TGTGCCAGCAGCTCGTGGGGACAGGGGGATGGCTACACCTTC | CASSSWGQGDGYTF
TRBD2 | TRBJ2-1 | TRBV11-1 | few | TGTGCCAGCAGCGGATTAGCGGGAGGGGCCTACAATGAGCAGTTCTTC | CASSGLAGGAYNEQFF
- | TRBJ2-1 | TRBV29-1 | - | TGCAGCGTTGAAGAGATGACCTCCTACAATGAGCAGTTCTTC | CSVEEMTSYNEQFF
- | TRBJ2-7 | TRBV7-8 | - | TGTGCCAGCAGCTTAGAGAGGGACGGATACTACGAGCAGTACTTC | CASSLERDGYYEQYF
- | TRBJ2-1 | TRBV29-1 | - | TGCAGCGTTTCTCCCTTGCGGCGGGCGGAGCAGTTCTTC | CSVSPLRRAEQFF
- | TRBJ2-7 | TRBV6-2/TRBV6-3 | - | TGTGCCAGCAGCCTCGGGTTTGAGGTCTACGAGCAGTACTTC | CASSLGFEVYEQYF
TRBD2 | TRBJ2-3 | TRBV20-1 | once | TGCAGTGCGGCCCTAGCGGGAAACACAGATACGCAGTATTTT | CSAALAGNTDTQYF
- | TRBJ2-1 | TRBV5-6 | - | TGTGCCAGCAGCTTGGGACCTGTTGAGCAGTTCTTC | CASSLGPVEQFF
TRBD1 | TRBJ2-3 | TRBV19 | - | TGTGCCAGTAGTACGGACAGGATAAGCACAGATACGCAGTATTTT | CASSTDRISTDTQYF
TRBD1 | TRBJ1-1 | TRBV27 | - | TGTGCCAGCAGTTTAAGCCCCGGGACAGGGGTGACTGAAGCTTTCTTT | CASSLSPGTGVTEAFF
TRBD2 | TRBJ2-1 | TRBV4-2 | - | TGTGCCAGCAGCCAACGACTAGCGGGAGTTGAGCAGTTCTTC | CASSQRLAGVEQFF
- | TRBJ2-3 | TRBV18 | once | TGTGCCAGCTCACCACCGGTCGGGTGGCCAGATACGCAGTATTTT | CASSPPVGWPDTQYF
- | TRBJ2-1 | TRBV5-1 | - | TGCGCCAGCAGCTTGTTCGGGATGAGGTTCAATGAGCAGTTCTTC | CASSLFGMRFNEQFF
- | TRBJ2-5 | TRBV29-1 | - | TGCAGTGCCACGGGACAAAAAGAGACCCAGTACTTC | CSATGQKETQYF
- | TRBJ2-7 | TRBV19 | - | TGTGCCAGTAGTATTCGGGGGCATACCTACGAGCAGTACTTC | CASSIRGHTYEQYF
TRBD2 | TRBJ2-3 | TRBV12-3/TRBV12-4 | - | TGTGCCAGCAGTGCTAGCGGATCGCCTAGCACAGATACGCAGTATTTT | CASSASGSPSTDTQYF
- | TRBJ2-5 | TRBV6-5 | few | TGTGCCAGCAGTTACTCCTCGGGCAGCCAAGAGACCCAGTACTTC | CASSYSSGSQETQYF
TRBD1 | TRBJ1-5 | TRBV6-2/TRBV6-3 | - | TGTGCCAGCAGTTTACGGGACAGGGGGGAGCCCCAGCATTTT | CASSLRDRGEPQHF
- | TRBJ1-2 | TRBV5-5 | - | TGTGCCAGCAGCTCTTACCCCGGGTCCCGGGAGGACTATGGCTACACCTTC | CASSSYPGSREDYGYTF
TRBD2 | TRBJ2-1 | TRBV29-1 | few | TGCAGCGTTGGTCGCGGGGGATACAATGAGCAGTTCTTC | CSVGRGGYNEQFF